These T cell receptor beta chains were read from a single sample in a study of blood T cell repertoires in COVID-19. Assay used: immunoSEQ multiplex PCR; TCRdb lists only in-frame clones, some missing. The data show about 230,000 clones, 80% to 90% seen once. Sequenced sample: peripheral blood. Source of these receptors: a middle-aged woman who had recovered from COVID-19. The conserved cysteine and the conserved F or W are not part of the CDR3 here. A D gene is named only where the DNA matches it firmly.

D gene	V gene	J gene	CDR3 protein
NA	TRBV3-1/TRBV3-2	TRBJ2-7	ASSTGGTHQGEQY
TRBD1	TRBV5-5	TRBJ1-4	ASSQLGTANEKLF
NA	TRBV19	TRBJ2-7	ASSMSRGNRNEQY
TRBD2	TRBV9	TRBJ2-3	ASSVPLAGADTQY
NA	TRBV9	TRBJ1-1	ASKPSLSNTEAF
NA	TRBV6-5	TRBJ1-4	ASSSQGGKLF
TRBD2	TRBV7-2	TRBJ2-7	ASSHRGGGPYEQY
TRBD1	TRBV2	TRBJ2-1	ASRSRLGTAYNEQF
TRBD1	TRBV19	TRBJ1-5	ASSPTHWDSGGQPQH
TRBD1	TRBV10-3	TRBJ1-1	ASTGTAYTEAF
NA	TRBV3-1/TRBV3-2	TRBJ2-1	ASSSGRGKQF
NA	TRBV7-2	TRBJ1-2	ASSRNREDYGYT
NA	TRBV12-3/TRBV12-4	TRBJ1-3	ASSTGSGNTIY
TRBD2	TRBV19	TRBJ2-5	ASSIRGGGQETQY
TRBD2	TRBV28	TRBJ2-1	ASSPLAGGKDNEQF
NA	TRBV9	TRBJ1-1	ASSDPGLLNTEAF
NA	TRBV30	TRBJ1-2	AWSPTELYGYT
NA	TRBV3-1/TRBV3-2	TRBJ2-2	ASSRASTSAGSGELF
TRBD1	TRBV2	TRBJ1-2	ASPLSETGSGGYT
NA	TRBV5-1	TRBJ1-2	ASSLVGGNDGYT
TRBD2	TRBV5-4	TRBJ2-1	ASSLDGSGGGSYNEQF
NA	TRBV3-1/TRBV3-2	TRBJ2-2	ASAGGGELF
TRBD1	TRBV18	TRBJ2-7	ASSPFTPGQGAREQY
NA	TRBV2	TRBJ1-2	ASSEGQGSYGYT
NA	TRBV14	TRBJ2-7	ASSYTYEQY
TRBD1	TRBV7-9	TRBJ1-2	ASSSRDSLNYGYT
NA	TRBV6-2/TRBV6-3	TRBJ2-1	ASSYLRTGYNEQF
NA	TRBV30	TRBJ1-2	AWSALYGYT
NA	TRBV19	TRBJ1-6	ASGEEYNSPLH
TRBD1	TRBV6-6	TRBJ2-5	ASSLDRGTGQETQY
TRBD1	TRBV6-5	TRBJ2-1	ASTRQGPYNEQF
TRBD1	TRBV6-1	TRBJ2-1	ASSEARDRVSEQF
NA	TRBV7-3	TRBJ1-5	ASSAGVNQPQH
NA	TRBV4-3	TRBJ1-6	ASSQRRGENSPLH
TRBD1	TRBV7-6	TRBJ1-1	ASSLVGQGNTEAF
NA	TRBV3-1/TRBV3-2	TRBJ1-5	ASSPGTGGEEPQH
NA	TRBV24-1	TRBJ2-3	ATSETPVDTQY
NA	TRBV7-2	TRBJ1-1	ASSSRVGGTEAF
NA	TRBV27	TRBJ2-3	ASSSRDREDTQY
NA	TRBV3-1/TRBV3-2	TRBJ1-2	ASSQAINYGYT
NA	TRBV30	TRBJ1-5	AWNPKQGRQPQH
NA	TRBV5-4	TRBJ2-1	ASKLGASLDNEQF
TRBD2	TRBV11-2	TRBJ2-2	ASSFLSGGGPSGELF
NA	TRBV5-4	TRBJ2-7	ASRRFGENYEQY
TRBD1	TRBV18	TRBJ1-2	ASSPQKKSGQGLGGYT